The 29 T cell receptor beta chains given below trace back to one sample, sequenced in a study of long-term antiretroviral therapy in people with HIV. Investigators performed immunoSEQ version v3.0 at survey level. TCRdb's table, derived via immunoSEQ multiplex PCR, lists solely in-frame clones and lacks some. The sample includes about 30,000 clones, approximately 80% of them seen just once. This specimen consisted of unsorted PBMCs, obtained 3 years after starting antiretroviral therapy. The receptors were gathered from a man between 40 and 49 years old with HIV.

The gene calls are TRBV30 and TRBJ1-2; 8 bases are shared with TRBD1. Germline CDR1 is GTSNPN and CDR2 is SVGIG (reference sequence). Trimming took 3 bases from V and 7 from J; bases not matched to a gene: 10. This CDR3 spans 14 amino acids. The CDR3 region has the DNA TGTGCCTGGAGGGCTGGACAGGGACGTGGTGGCTACACCTTC. Its protein product is CAWRAGQGRGGYTF.

V is TRBV10-3 and J is TRBJ1-2, with unresolved D. Germline V gene lookup returns CDR1 ENHRY and CDR2 SYGVKD. V lost 4 bases, J lost 2 bases, and 20 bases lay in between. The CDR3 runs to 17 residues. The CDR3 DNA follows: TGTGCCATCAGTGGTGGTTCCGGGGAGTTTGAGAACTATGGCTACACCTTC. Its translation: CAISGGSGEFENYGYTF.

The V gene is TRBV5-1, the J gene TRBJ2-5, with D perhaps being TRBD1 or TRBD2 (5 bases each). The length of the CDR3 is 14 residues. V dropped 0 bases and J dropped 4 bases, with 10 bases sitting between them. The germline gives CDR1 SGHRS, CDR2 YFSETQ. The CDR3 nucleotides are TGCGCCAGCAGCTTGGCCCACGGGACAGAGACCCAGTACTTC. Protein product: CASSLAHGTETQYF.

The V gene is TRBV5-1, the J gene TRBJ1-5; D is ambiguous. The CDR3 is made up of 15 amino acids. Looked up from germline, CDR1 is SGHRS and CDR2 is YFSETQ. Trimming pared 0 bases from V and 5 bases from J, leaving 12 bases between. CDR3 sequence reads: CASSLAGRVDQPQHF. The CDR3 DNA follows: TGCGCCAGCAGCTTGGCCGGGAGGGTGGATCAGCCCCAGCATTTT.

The chain couples TRBV7-2 to TRBJ1-1; D is unresolved. The CDR3 spans 12 residues. Trimming cost V 1 base and J 7 bases, with 7 bases left between them. CDR1 SGHTA and CDR2 FQGNSA come from the germline V gene. CDR3 region: CASSLGPDEAFF. The CDR3 bases are TGTGCCAGCAGCTTAGGACCGGATGAAGCTTTCTTT. The full variable domain, its missing parts supplied by reference TRBV7-2 and TRBJ1-1, is GAGVSQSPSNKVTEKGKDVELRCDPISGHTALYWYRQSLGQGLEFLIYFQGNSAPDKSGLPSDRFSAERTGGSVSTLTIQRTQQEDSAVYLCASSLGPDEAFFGQGTRLTVV.

This sequence joins TRBV27 and TRBJ2-3; D is undetermined. This CDR3 spans 14 amino acids. Trimming removed 2 bases from V and 4 bases from J, with 10 bases in between. Germline V gives CDR1 MNHEY, CDR2 SMNVEV (reference sequence). The DNA for the CDR3 is TGTGCCAGCAGTTTAATAGGGTCCGCAGATACGCAGTATTTT. Amino acid sequence: CASSLIGSADTQYF.

The chain couples TRBV25-1 to TRBJ2-7; D may match TRBD1 or TRBD2 (5 bases each). The CDR3 is 15 residues long. Germline assignment: CDR1 MGHDK and CDR2 SYGVNS. V lost 6 bases, J lost 2 bases, and 17 bases lay in between. CDR3 sequence: CASSGIRDLTYEQYF. CDR3 in DNA: TGTGCCAGCAGCGGAATCCGGGACCTCACCTACGAGCAGTACTTC.

This chain uses TRBV10-3 with TRBJ2-7, with 9 bases that match TRBD2. J gave up 3 bases and V 0 bases, and 6 bases lay outside the gene matches. Germline CDR1 ENHRY, CDR2 SYGVKD. This CDR3 comprises 16 residues. CDR3 residues: CAISESAASGNYEQYF. In DNA, the CDR3 is TGTGCCATCAGTGAGTCGGCGGCTAGCGGGAACTACGAGCAGTACTTC.

This clone has a single count. The J gene is TRBJ1-3, the V gene TRBV29-1; D not certain. V lost 7 bases to trimming and J lost 4 bases, with 17 bases between them. The germline gives CDR1 SQVTM, CDR2 ANQGSEA. CDR3 length: 14 residues. CDR3 sequence reads: CSAAIDTRGNTIYF. CDR3 bases: TGCAGCGCCGCAATAGACACGAGAGGAAACACCATATATTTT.

V gene TRBV5-4 combines with J gene TRBJ2-3; 14 bases map to TRBD2. The CDR3 has 16 amino acids. V lost 3 bases, J lost 4 bases, and 4 bases stayed unmatched. CDR1 is SGHNT and CDR2 is YYREEE in the germline V gene (reference sequence). The CDR3 DNA follows: TGTGCCAGCAGCTCAGGGGGACTAGCGGGAGCAGATACGCAGTATTTT. Translated: CASSSGGLAGADTQYF.

DNA for the CDR3: TGTGCCAGCAGCATTTCTGGGTGGGAGACCGCGAACACCGGGGAGCTGTTTTTT. It encodes CASSISGWETANTGELFF. The chain has TRBV11-2 and TRBJ2-2, with D perhaps TRBD2 (5 bases). The CDR3 totals 18 residues. CDR1 is SGHAT, CDR2 FQNNGV, per germline. V was clipped by 5 bases and J by 0 bases, with 19 bases between them.

This clone was counted between two and nine times. The rearrangement joins TRBV2 to TRBJ1-4; 8 nucleotides agree with TRBD1. CDR3 size: 15 residues. Germline values: CDR1 SNHLY, CDR2 FYNNEI. Unmatched junction bases numbered 7, after V lost 5 bases and J lost 5 bases. DNA for the CDR3: TGTGCCAGCAGTTACAGACAGGGGAGAAATGAAAAACTGTTTTTT. This sequence encodes CASSYRQGRNEKLFF.

This clone was found a few times. The chain employs TRBV7-6 and TRBJ2-1, with 8 bases matching TRBD1. The CDR3 totals 15 residues. The ends lost 4 bases at V and 2 bases at J; junction bases unmatched: 4. The germline CDR1 and CDR2 sequences are SGHVS and FNYEAQ. Here the CDR3 DNA reads TGTGCCAGCAGCTACGGGACAGGCCCCTACAATGAGCAGTTCTTC. Amino acids: CASSYGTGPYNEQFF. The variable domain in full, completed from reference TRBV7-6 and TRBJ2-1, reads GAGVSQSPRYKVTKRGQDVALRCDPISGHVSLYWYRQALGQGPEFLTYFNYEAQQDKSGLPNDRFSAERPEGSISTLTIQRTEQRDSAMYRCASSYGTGPYNEQFFGPGTRLTVL.

V usage is TRBV7-3 and J usage is TRBJ2-3; no reliable D call. There are 14 residues in the CDR3. Trimming cost V 0 bases and J 3 bases, with 7 bases left between them. The germline CDR1 and CDR2 sequences are SGHTA and FQGTGA. CDR3 in DNA: TGTGCCAGCAGCTTAACGTCCGATACAGATACGCAGTATTTT. It codes for CASSLTSDTDTQYF. The variable domain in full, completed from reference TRBV7-3 and TRBJ2-3, reads GAGVSQTPSNKVTEKGKYVELRCDPISGHTALYWYRQSLGQGPEFLIYFQGTGAADDSGLPNDRFFAVRPEGSVSTLKIQRTERGDSAVYLCASSLTSDTDTQYFGPGTRLTVL.

The CDR3 nucleotides read TGTGCCAGCAGTGGATCTCCTGGAAACACCATATATTTT. It codes for CASSGSPGNTIYF. The chain has TRBV25-1 and TRBJ1-3; D gene unclear. The CDR3 runs 13 residues. From germline, CDR1 is MGHDK and CDR2 SYGVNS. The V and J ends lost 4 bases and 2 bases respectively, with 6 bases between them.

The chain joins TRBV5-4 to TRBJ2-1; a weak D match, TRBD2 (6 bases). V was trimmed by 1 base and J by 15 bases, leaving 17 bases between them. CDR3 length: 13 residues. Germline V gives CDR1 SGHNT, CDR2 YYREEE (reference sequence). The CDR3 is CASSLSGGAMAFF. CDR3 bases: TGTGCCAGCAGCTTGTCCGGAGGGGCTATGGCGTTCTTC.

The chain employs TRBV2 and TRBJ2-1, with TRBD2 identical over 8 bases. J was trimmed by 1 base and V by 2 bases; bases with no gene match: 4. Germline lookup yields CDR1 SNHLY and CDR2 FYNNEI. This CDR3 is built from 16 residues. This CDR3 is CASSERLATSYNEQFF. The CDR3 DNA reads as TGTGCCAGCAGTGAAAGACTAGCGACTTCCTACAATGAGCAGTTCTTC.

J is TRBJ1-1 and V is TRBV5-4; no clear D gene. Trimming cost V 4 bases and J 1 base, with 8 bases left between them. Germline V CDR1 and CDR2: SGHNT, YYREEE (reference sequence). This CDR3 has 13 amino acids. CDR3 bases: TGTGCCAGCAGCCCCGCAGGGAACACTGAAGCTTTCTTT. The encoded protein is CASSPAGNTEAFF.

This rearrangement joins TRBV4-1 to TRBJ1-1, with TRBD1 identical over 9 bases. CDR1 MGHRA and CDR2 YSYEKL come from the germline V gene. V was pared by 4 bases and J by 3 bases, with 6 bases of the junction left unmatched. The CDR3 runs to 15 residues. In nucleotides, the CDR3 is TGCGCCAGCAGCCGAGTACAGGGGGCGGACACTGAAGCTTTCTTT. Residues: CASSRVQGADTEAFF.

This chain joins TRBV6-5 and TRBJ2-5; D is perhaps TRBD1 or TRBD2 (5 bases each). The CDR3 totals 14 residues. The ends were cut back, 6 bases at V and 5 bases at J, with 16 bases in the middle. Germline-derived CDR1 and CDR2 are MNHEY and SVGAGI. CDR3 nucleotide sequence: TGTGCCAGCAGGACCTTGGGGGTGGGGGAGACCCAGTACTTC. This codes for CASRTLGVGETQYF.

This clone has just a few counts. The chain couples TRBV6-6 to TRBJ1-5, with 7 bases lining up with TRBD1. V shed 10 bases and J 4 bases; nucleotides not matched to a gene: 7. CDR1 and CDR2 from the germline V gene are MNHNY and SVGAGI (reference sequence). The CDR3 extends over 13 amino acids. CDR3 protein: CAMGQQRNQPQHF. In nucleotides, the CDR3 is TGTGCCATGGGACAGCAGCGAAATCAGCCCCAGCATTTT.

The chain has TRBV18 and TRBJ2-2, with D unresolved. CDR1 and CDR2 from the germline V gene are KGHSH and LQKENI. V was clipped by 2 bases and J by 2 bases, with 15 bases between them. The CDR3 consists of 17 residues. CDR3: CASSPSGTTINTGELFF. The CDR3 DNA reads as TGTGCCAGCTCACCAAGTGGCACCACAATCAACACCGGGGAGCTGTTTTTT.

This sequence joins TRBV10-1 and TRBJ2-2; 7 bases match TRBD1. The germline V gene has CDR1 WNHNN and CDR2 SYGVQD (reference sequence). There are 16 residues in the CDR3. V shed 4 bases, J shed 7 bases, and the junction held 12 bases outside the gene matches. This CDR3 is CASSGGTVRGYGELFF. The CDR3 DNA follows: TGCGCCAGCAGTGGAGGGACAGTTCGAGGATACGGGGAGCTGTTTTTT.

The rearrangement links TRBV5-4 to TRBJ1-2, with D tentatively TRBD1 (5 bases). Germline V lookup: CDR1 SGHNT, CDR2 YYREEE (reference sequence). This CDR3 has 14 amino acids. V dropped 0 bases and J dropped 2 bases, with 8 bases sitting between them. Written as DNA, the CDR3 is TGTGCCAGCAGCTTGGTCGGGGCGAACTATGGCTACACCTTC. It encodes CASSLVGANYGYTF.

The rearrangement uses TRBV29-1 and TRBJ2-3, with no clear D. Deletions cut 1 base from V and 6 bases from J, with 5 bases between. Germline CDR1 is SQVTM and CDR2 is ANQGSEA. The CDR3 runs 11 residues. The CDR3, as DNA: TGCAGCGTTGAAGTAGGCGATACGCAGTATTTT. Translating gives CSVEVGDTQYF.

This rearrangement joins TRBV5-1 to TRBJ2-7; D possibly corresponds to TRBD1 (6 bases). The CDR3 runs to 13 residues. V dropped 4 bases and J dropped 3 bases, with 11 bases sitting between them. Germline V gene data show CDR1 as SGHRS and CDR2 as YFSETQ. Here the CDR3 DNA reads TGCGCCAGCAGCCCTCCAGGGGACTACGAGCAGTACTTC. Its translation: CASSPPGDYEQYF.

This clone is a singleton in its sample. The V call is TRBV4-3, the J call TRBJ2-3; TRBD1 matches 9 bases. V gave up 0 bases and J gave up 0 bases; unmatched junction bases: 4. Germline CDR1 is LGHNA and CDR2 is YSLEER. CDR3 length: 17 residues. CDR3 sequence (DNA): TGCGCCAGCAGCCAAGAATGGACAGGGGATAGCACAGATACGCAGTATTTT. This encodes CASSQEWTGDSTDTQYF.

The genes are TRBV4-2 and TRBJ2-6, with D possibly called TRBD1 or TRBD2 (5 bases each). This CDR3 contains 17 residues. Germline CDR1 LGHNA, CDR2 YNFKEQ. The ends were cut back, 4 bases at V and 0 bases at J, with 13 bases in the middle. CDR3 sequence reads: CASSPSGGTSGANVLTF. The CDR3 region has the DNA TGTGCCAGCAGCCCGAGTGGGGGTACCTCTGGGGCCAACGTCCTGACTTTC.

The chain recombines TRBV18 with TRBJ2-2; 12 nucleotides agree with TRBD1. J gave up 5 bases and V 2 bases, and 9 bases lay outside the gene matches. The length of the CDR3 is 18 residues. CDR1 is KGHSH and CDR2 is LQKENI in the germline V gene. Written as DNA, the CDR3 is TGTGCCAGCTCACCATTGACCCCGGGACAGGGGGCAACCGGGGAGCTGTTTTTT. Translation gives CASSPLTPGQGATGELFF.